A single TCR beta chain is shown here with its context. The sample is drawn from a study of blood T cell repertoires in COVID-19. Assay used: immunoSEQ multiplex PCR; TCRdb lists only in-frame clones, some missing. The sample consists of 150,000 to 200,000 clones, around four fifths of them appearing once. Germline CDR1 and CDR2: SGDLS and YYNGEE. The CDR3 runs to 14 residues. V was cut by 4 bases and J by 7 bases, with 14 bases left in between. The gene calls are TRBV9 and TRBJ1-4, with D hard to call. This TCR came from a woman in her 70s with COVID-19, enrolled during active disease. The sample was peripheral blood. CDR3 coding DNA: TGTGCCAGCAGCCCGTCAAGTCGGGGTGAAAAACTGTTTTTT. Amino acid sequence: CASSPSSRGEKLFF.